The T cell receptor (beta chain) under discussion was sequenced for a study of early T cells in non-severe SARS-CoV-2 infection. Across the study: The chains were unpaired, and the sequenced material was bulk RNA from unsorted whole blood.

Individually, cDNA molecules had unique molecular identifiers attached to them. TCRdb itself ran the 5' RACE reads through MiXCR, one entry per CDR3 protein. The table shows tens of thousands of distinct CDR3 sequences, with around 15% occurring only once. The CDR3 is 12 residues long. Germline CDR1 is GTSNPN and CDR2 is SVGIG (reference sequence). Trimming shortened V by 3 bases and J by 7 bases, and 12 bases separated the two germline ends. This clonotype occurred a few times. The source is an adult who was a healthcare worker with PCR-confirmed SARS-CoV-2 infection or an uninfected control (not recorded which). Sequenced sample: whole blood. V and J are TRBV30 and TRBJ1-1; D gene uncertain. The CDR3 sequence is CAWRVNSVEAFF. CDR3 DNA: TGTGCCTGGAGGGTAAACAGCGTTGAAGCTTTCTTT.